This is a list of T cell receptor beta chains from one sample in a study of blood T cell repertoires in COVID-19. TCRdb's copy holds only in-frame clones and misses some; the assay was immunoSEQ multiplex PCR. Counted here are 120,000 or so clones, over 75% occurring once; the ten biggest clones make up around 4.2%. Sequencing was done on a sample of peripheral blood. Source of these receptors: a man between 60 and 75 years old with acute or convalescent COVID-19. CDR3s include the opening cysteine and the closing phenylalanine or tryptophan. The D gene is left open where the match is weak. Size tells how often a clone was seen (once, few, many) or the class of an expanded clone, and some rows leave it out.

v_gene	d_gene	abundance	j_gene	CDR3aa	CDR3nt
TRBV15	TRBD2	few	TRBJ2-3	CATSKSGSGGDTQYF	TGTGCCACCAGCAAGTCCGGGAGCGGGGGGGATACGCAGTATTTT
TRBV5-1	.	.	TRBJ2-1	CASSLVSGAVEQFF	TGCGCCAGCAGCTTGGTTTCGGGAGCTGTTGAGCAGTTCTTC
TRBV28	TRBD1	.	TRBJ1-1	CASIMDRGIGNTEAFF	TGTGCCAGCATCATGGACAGGGGAATAGGGAACACTGAAGCTTTCTTT
TRBV4-3	TRBD1	few	TRBJ1-2	CASSRRDRVKAYTF	TGCGCCAGCAGCCGTCGGGACAGGGTAAAGGCGTACACCTTC
TRBV19	.	.	TRBJ1-2	CASTPGAGAYGYTF	TGTGCCAGTACCCCTGGTGCAGGGGCCTATGGCTACACCTTC
TRBV7-9	TRBD2	once	TRBJ2-7	CASSLGPSGDSYEQYF	TGTGCCAGCAGCTTAGGACCTAGCGGGGACTCCTACGAGCAGTACTTC
TRBV6-6	TRBD2	.	TRBJ2-7	CASIPTGLAGSEQYF	TGTGCCAGCATTCCGACCGGACTAGCGGGCAGCGAGCAGTACTTC
TRBV28	TRBD1	.	TRBJ1-1	CASSQGQGATEAFF	TGTGCCAGCAGTCAGGGACAGGGGGCCACTGAAGCTTTCTTT
TRBV6-5	TRBD1	.	TRBJ1-1	CASSYSGTGGTEAFF	TGTGCCAGCAGTTACTCGGGGACAGGCGGCACTGAAGCTTTCTTT
TRBV19	.	.	TRBJ2-2	CASSIQGSDTGELFF	TGTGCCAGTAGTATCCAGGGATCGGACACCGGGGAGCTGTTTTTT
TRBV28	TRBD1	.	TRBJ1-5	CASSLGAGGGRGQPQHF	TGTGCCAGCAGTTTAGGGGCAGGGGGCGGCCGGGGGCAGCCCCAGCATTTT
TRBV28	TRBD1	.	TRBJ1-4	CASSRDRVIEKLFF	TGTGCCAGCAGTCGAGACAGGGTGATCGAAAAACTGTTTTTT
TRBV10-3	TRBD2	.	TRBJ2-1	CAISDGTSGVSEQFF	TGTGCCATCAGTGACGGGACTAGCGGAGTGAGTGAGCAGTTCTTC
TRBV29-1	TRBD2	.	TRBJ2-2	CSVEAAPSGGRTGELFF	TGCAGCGTTGAAGCCGCCCCTAGCGGAGGGCGCACCGGGGAGCTGTTTTTT
TRBV6-5	TRBD1	.	TRBJ2-7	CASSYSTQGANEQYF	TGTGCCAGCAGTTACTCGACCCAGGGGGCGAACGAGCAGTACTTC
TRBV5-4	TRBD1	.	TRBJ2-7	CASSARDRGYEQYF	TGTGCCAGCAGCGCCCGGGACAGGGGTTACGAGCAGTACTTC
TRBV5-6	TRBD1	.	TRBJ1-4	CASSRDRTGTGEKLFF	TGTGCCAGCAGCCGTGATAGGACAGGGACGGGTGAAAAACTGTTTTTT
TRBV15	.	.	TRBJ1-5	CATSRDFGNQPQHF	TGTGCCACCAGCAGAGATTTCGGCAATCAGCCCCAGCATTTT
TRBV28	.	.	TRBJ1-2	CATTGFSGYTF	TGTGCCACTACAGGGTTCTCTGGCTACACCTTC
TRBV7-2	.	.	TRBJ1-1	CASSWAGNTEAFF	TGTGCCAGCAGCTGGGCAGGGAACACTGAAGCTTTCTTT
TRBV2	.	.	TRBJ2-7	CASTYWGASGSYEQYF	TGTGCCAGCACCTACTGGGGGGCTAGCGGATCCTACGAGCAGTACTTC
TRBV11-3	.	.	TRBJ2-1	CASSLGDGNEQFF	TGTGCCAGCAGCCTAGGCGACGGGAATGAGCAGTTCTTC
TRBV7-3	.	.	TRBJ2-5	CASSLTGVRGETQYF	TGTGCCAGCAGCTTAACCGGGGTCCGGGGGGAGACCCAGTACTTC
TRBV5-1	TRBD2	.	TRBJ2-1	CASSSQRGAYNEQFF	TGCGCCAGCAGCTCTCAGCGGGGGGCCTACAATGAGCAGTTCTTC
TRBV4-3	.	.	TRBJ2-7	CASSQDLERGSYEQYF	TGCGCCAGCAGCCAAGATTTGGAAAGGGGCTCCTACGAGCAGTACTTC
TRBV9	TRBD2	.	TRBJ2-7	CASSAEGGLAGLDEQYF	TGTGCCAGCAGCGCTGAGGGGGGACTAGCGGGATTGGACGAGCAGTACTTC
TRBV11-2	.	.	TRBJ2-7	CASSLGVGGRDEQYF	TGTGCCAGCAGCCTGGGGGTCGGGGGAAGGGACGAGCAGTACTTC
TRBV6-2/TRBV6-3	TRBD1	once	TRBJ1-5	CASSSGQGGSNQPQHF	TGTGCCAGCAGTTCAGGACAGGGAGGGAGCAATCAGCCCCAGCATTTT
TRBV5-1	.	.	TRBJ2-7	CASSPAPNYEQYF	TGCGCCAGCAGCCCCGCACCTAATTACGAGCAGTACTTC
TRBV6-5	.	.	TRBJ1-2	CASSYGRDRYGYTF	TGTGCCAGCAGTTACGGCAGGGATAGATACGGCTACACCTTC
TRBV4-3	TRBD2	.	TRBJ2-3	CASSQGLPGLAGDTQYF	TGCGCCAGCAGCCAGGGGCTCCCGGGACTAGCGGGAGATACGCAGTATTTT
TRBV3-1/TRBV3-2	.	.	TRBJ2-7	CASRGVRGTSEQYF	TGTGCCAGCAGAGGGGTTCGCGGAACCTCCGAGCAGTACTTC
TRBV7-3	.	.	TRBJ1-6	CASSSNPGDPLHF	TGTGCCAGCAGCTCTAATCCAGGGGACCCCCTCCACTTT
TRBV6-1	.	once	TRBJ1-5	CASSEAHPDSNQPQHF	TGTGCCAGCAGTGAAGCGCATCCAGATAGCAATCAGCCCCAGCATTTT
TRBV7-2	.	few	TRBJ1-5	CASSPIGVEPQHF	TGTGCCAGCAGCCCCATCGGGGTGGAGCCCCAGCATTTT
TRBV3-1/TRBV3-2	.	.	TRBJ1-1	CASSQTGNTEAFF	TGTGCCAGCAGCCAAACAGGGAACACTGAAGCTTTCTTT
TRBV19	.	few	TRBJ1-1	CATKTAAARDSEAFF	TGTGCCACAAAGACAGCTGCAGCCCGTGACAGTGAAGCTTTCTTT
TRBV4-2	.	.	TRBJ2-1	CASSQVRGSYNEQFF	TGTGCCAGCAGCCAAGTAAGGGGGTCCTACAATGAGCAGTTCTTC
TRBV4-1	.	once	TRBJ2-1	CASSQGGRGGSYNEQFF	TGCGCCAGCAGCCAAGGGGGTAGAGGGGGTTCCTACAATGAGCAGTTCTTC
TRBV7-2	.	.	TRBJ2-7	CASSLDGTDYEQYF	TGTGCCAGCAGCTTAGATGGGACTGACTACGAGCAGTACTTC
TRBV14	.	once	TRBJ2-5	CASSQTWGGQYQETQYF	TGTGCCAGCAGCCAAACCTGGGGGGGCCAGTACCAAGAGACCCAGTACTTC
TRBV19	.	.	TRBJ2-2	CASNQAANTGELFF	TGTGCCAGTAACCAGGCCGCGAACACCGGGGAGCTGTTTTTT
TRBV11-2	.	.	TRBJ1-1	CASRRYSGDTEAFF	TGTGCCAGCAGGCGGTATAGCGGGGACACTGAAGCTTTCTTT
TRBV9	.	once	TRBJ1-5	CASSTGPDQPQHF	TGTGCCAGCAGCACAGGGCCCGATCAGCCCCAGCATTTT
TRBV11-3	TRBD1	.	TRBJ2-5	CASSSGTAQETQYF	TGTGCCAGCAGCTCCGGGACAGCTCAAGAGACCCAGTACTTC
TRBV19	.	.	TRBJ2-1	CASSKVAGSSYNEQFF	TGTGCCAGTAGTAAAGTGGCCGGGAGCTCCTACAATGAGCAGTTCTTC
TRBV28	TRBD1	.	TRBJ1-2	CASSAPGQGRGYTF	TGTGCCAGCAGTGCACCGGGACAGGGACGGGGCTACACCTTC
TRBV5-1	TRBD1	.	TRBJ2-6	CASSIQGEGANVLTF	TGCGCCAGCAGCATTCAGGGGGAAGGGGCCAACGTCCTGACTTTC
TRBV29-1	.	.	TRBJ2-3	CSIGGPGTDTQYF	TGCAGCATCGGAGGGCCGGGCACAGATACGCAGTATTTT
TRBV4-3	TRBD1	.	TRBJ1-4	CASSQDGGTGTNEKLFF	TGCGCCAGCAGCCAAGATGGAGGGACAGGGACTAATGAAAAACTGTTTTTT
TRBV24-1	TRBD2	once	TRBJ2-5	CATSDDTSGGGFGTQYF	TGTGCCACCAGTGACGACACTAGCGGGGGGGGATTCGGGACCCAGTACTTC
TRBV10-3	TRBD1	.	TRBJ1-2	CAIAGTGGSGYTF	TGTGCCATAGCCGGGACAGGGGGTTCTGGCTACACCTTC
TRBV12-3/TRBV12-4	TRBD1	.	TRBJ2-3	CASNAQGADTQYF	TGTGCCAGCAACGCCCAGGGGGCAGATACGCAGTATTTT
TRBV28	.	.	TRBJ2-1	CASSFFAQGPEYNEQFF	TGTGCCAGCAGTTTTTTTGCCCAGGGGCCGGAATACAATGAGCAGTTCTTC
TRBV11-2	.	few	TRBJ2-5	CASSSGQRGTQYF	TGTGCCAGCAGCTCGGGACAACGGGGGACCCAGTACTTC
TRBV7-9	.	.	TRBJ2-1	CASSLVVHEQFF	TGTGCCAGCAGCCTCGTAGTCCATGAGCAGTTCTTC
TRBV28	TRBD1	.	TRBJ2-1	CASSSLPRDSALF	TGTGCCAGCAGCTCATTACCCCGGGACAGCGCTCTCTTC
TRBV7-6	TRBD1	few	TRBJ2-1	CASSSDRLNEQFF	TGTGCCAGCAGCTCGGACAGGCTGAATGAGCAGTTCTTC
TRBV2	TRBD2	.	TRBJ2-1	CASSRGLAGLYNEQFF	TGTGCCAGCAGTCGTGGACTAGCGGGCCTGTACAATGAGCAGTTCTTC
TRBV30	.	.	TRBJ1-2	CAWSVPGINYGYTF	TGTGCCTGGAGTGTCCCAGGTATTAACTATGGCTACACCTTC